The 21 T cell receptor beta chains in this list originate from one sample, sequenced in a study of OX40 agonist ivuxolimab in advanced cancers. Data came from immunoSEQ multiplex PCR; TCRdb stores just in-frame clones and leaves some out. The table lists approximately 130,000 clones, just over 90% of them singletons. Material: CD4+ or CD8+ T cells sorted from blood, obtained in a trial of the OX40 agonist ivuxolimab. Receptors were obtained from an adult with an advanced solid tumor such as melanoma, head and neck, liver or kidney cancer.

This chain connects TRBV19 to TRBJ2-2, with 7 bases lining up with TRBD1. V dropped 5 bases and J dropped 7; count of bases not matched to a gene: 10. The length of the CDR3 is 15 residues. Per germline, CDR1 LNHDA and CDR2 SQIVND (reference sequence). This CDR3 reads CASSRQGSAVGELFF. The DNA of the CDR3 is TGTGCCAGTAGTCGACAGGGATCCGCGGTCGGGGAGCTGTTTTTT.

This chain joins TRBV5-1 and TRBJ2-2, with 10 bases lining up with TRBD2. Trimming at V came to 5 bases and at J to 2 bases, leaving 6 bases not matched to a gene. The CDR3 loop spans 16 amino acids. CDR1 and CDR2 (germline): SGHRS, YFSETQ. In DNA form, the CDR3 reads TGCGCCAGCAGACCAGGACTAGCGGAAAACACCGGGGAGCTGTTTTTT. It encodes CASRPGLAENTGELFF.

The CDR3, as DNA: TGTGCCAGCCATGAGGCCAACCAAGAGACCCAGTACTTC. Residues: CASHEANQETQYF. The gene calls are TRBV28 and TRBJ2-5; D is unclear. Per germline, CDR1 MDHEN and CDR2 SYDVKM. With 8 bases removed from V and 0 bases from J, the gap between germline ends came to 10 bases. This CDR3 contains 13 residues.

The rearrangement uses TRBV7-9 and TRBJ2-3, with 7 nucleotides matching TRBD2. The CDR3 spans 16 residues. Germline values: CDR1 SEHNR, CDR2 FQNEAQ (reference sequence). Trimming took 6 bases from V and 0 from J; bases not matched to a gene: 9. DNA for the CDR3: TGTGCCAGCAGGTCTCCGCTAGCGGCAAGCACAGATACGCAGTATTTT. Translated: CASRSPLAASTDTQYF.

V gene TRBV7-2 combines with J gene TRBJ1-2; D perhaps matches TRBD1 (5 bases). V lost 1 base to trimming and J lost 3 bases, with 9 bases between them. Germline-derived CDR1 and CDR2 are SGHTA and FQGNSA. CDR3 length: 14 amino acids. The CDR3 DNA reads as TGTGCCAGCAGCTTAGGACAGACCTACTATGGCTACACCTTC. This encodes CASSLGQTYYGYTF. Together with reference TRBV7-2 and TRBJ1-2, the CDR3 gives the full variable domain: GAGVSQSPSNKVTEKGKDVELRCDPISGHTALYWYRQSLGQGLEFLIYFQGNSAPDKSGLPSDRFSAERTGGSVSTLTIQRTQQEDSAVYLCASSLGQTYYGYTFGSGTRLTVV.

CDR3 loop: CASSSPGGSSTEAFF. The CDR3 DNA reads as TGTGCCAGCAGTTCCCCCGGGGGTAGTAGCACTGAAGCTTTCTTT. The chain carries TRBV6-6 and TRBJ1-1; a possible D gene is TRBD1 (5 bases). The V gene lost 4 bases and the J gene lost 4 bases, with 16 bases spanning the gap. The CDR3 length is 15 residues. Germline V gene sequence: CDR1 MNHNY, CDR2 SVGAGI (reference sequence).

This chain connects TRBV25-1 to TRBJ1-3; D gene uncertain. Trimming pared 4 bases from V and 0 bases from J, leaving 7 bases between. The CDR3 contains 14 residues. CDR1 is MGHDK and CDR2 is SYGVNS in the germline V gene. CDR3 in DNA: TGTGCCAGCAGTGGTACTTCCTCTGGAAACACCATATATTTT. Translation gives CASSGTSSGNTIYF.

The CDR3 region has the DNA TGTGCCAGCAGGGAAAATAATTCACCCCTCCACTTT. Its translation: CASRENNSPLHF. The V gene is TRBV6-6, the J gene TRBJ1-6; D uncertain. The germline V gene has CDR1 MNHNY and CDR2 SVGAGI (reference sequence). The CDR3 sequence is 12 residues long. The V gene lost 6 bases and the J gene lost 5 bases, with 5 bases spanning the gap.

The V and J genes are TRBV30 and TRBJ2-3; D unresolved. Germline V gives CDR1 GTSNPN, CDR2 SVGIG (reference sequence). CDR3 length equals 14 residues. V was shortened by 0 bases and J by 1 base, with 8 bases between the two germline ends. The CDR3 DNA follows: TGTGCCTGGAGTGTAAGGGTGGGCACAGATACGCAGTATTTT. The encoded protein is CAWSVRVGTDTQYF.

With respect to this clone: One end of the junction does not line up with germline, which may come from a read error. The chain carries TRBV4-1 and TRBJ2-7; 8 bases agree with TRBD1. There are 16 residues in the CDR3. The germline gives CDR1 MGHRA, CDR2 YSYEKL. The CDR3 loop is CASSQARTGNTYEQYF. The CDR3 DNA reads TGTGCCAGCAGCCAAGCCCGGACAGGGAATACGTACGAGCAGTACTTC.

The chain has TRBV11-1 and TRBJ1-2; D is possibly TRBD1 (6 bases). The length of the CDR3 is 13 residues. V lost 1 base and J 6 bases, leaving 9 bases between the germline ends. Germline V gene data show CDR1 as SGHAT and CDR2 as FQDESV (reference sequence). The CDR3 DNA reads TGTGCCAGCAGCTTAGGGCAGGGGAATGGCTACACCTTC. Protein product: CASSLGQGNGYTF.

The rearrangement joins TRBV6-6 to TRBJ2-1; D gene unclear. CDR1 and CDR2 from the germline V gene are MNHNY and SVGAGI (reference sequence). The CDR3 totals 11 residues. Trimming removed 2 bases from V and 10 bases from J, with 6 bases in between. CDR3 residues: CASSYRAEQFF. In DNA form, the CDR3 reads TGTGCCAGCAGTTACAGGGCCGAGCAGTTCTTC.

This clone was observed once. The CDR3 DNA is TGCAGCGTTGTGGTGACGGAAAATTCACCCCTCCACTTT. This codes for CSVVVTENSPLHF. The rearrangement joins TRBV29-1 to TRBJ1-6; D is unclear. Trimming shortened V by 4 bases and J by 7 bases, and 11 bases separated the two germline ends. This CDR3 has 13 amino acids. Germline CDR1 and CDR2: SQVTM and ANQGSEA.

By sample share, this clone is medium-sized. CDR3 amino acids: CASSRPGGWEQYF. CDR3 bases: TGTGCCAGTAGTCGACCGGGGGGCTGGGAGCAGTACTTC. The genes are TRBV19 and TRBJ2-7, with TRBD2 as a possible D gene (7 bases). V lost 5 bases and J lost 7, with 15 bases in between. The V gene's germline CDR1 is LNHDA and CDR2 SQIVND (reference sequence). CDR3 size: 13 residues.

V and J are TRBV7-2 and TRBJ2-2, with D perhaps being TRBD1 or TRBD2 (6 bases each). The CDR3 runs to 17 residues. The germline V gene has CDR1 SGHTA and CDR2 FQGNSA. Between the trimmed V and J ends, which lost 5 bases and 5 bases, there was a span of 21 bases. CDR3 loop: CASSPNDRTGGTGELFF. CDR3 sequence (DNA): TGTGCCAGCAGCCCGAACGACAGGACCGGGGGAACCGGGGAGCTGTTTTTT.

This chain links TRBV28 with TRBJ2-2, with no clear D. V was cut by 5 bases and J by 6 bases, with 10 bases left in between. Germline values: CDR1 MDHEN, CDR2 SYDVKM. The length of the CDR3 is 13 residues. Here the CDR3 DNA reads TGTGCCAGCAGTCCCCCTAGGGCCGGGGAGCTGTTTTTT. Its translation is CASSPPRAGELFF.

The chain links TRBV18 to TRBJ1-6; D is perhaps TRBD1 (5 bases). CDR3 length: 19 amino acids. V shed 4 bases and J shed 0 bases, with 19 bases lying between them. CDR1 and CDR2 (germline): KGHSH, LQKENI. The CDR3 sequence: CASSLLPGLKSSYNSPLHF. CDR3 in DNA: TGTGCCAGCTCACTTTTACCGGGACTGAAGAGCTCCTATAATTCACCCCTCCACTTT.

In DNA, the CDR3 is TGCGCCAGCAGCTGGGGCGGGGGGACAGGCCGGACCGGGGAGCTGTTTTTT. Translating it yields CASSWGGGTGRTGELFF. The chain uses TRBV5-1 and TRBJ2-2; D may correspond to TRBD1 or TRBD2 (8 bases each). The ends were cut back, 3 bases at V and 5 bases at J, with 20 bases in the middle. This CDR3 is 17 amino acids long. Germline values: CDR1 SGHRS, CDR2 YFSETQ.

The chain is built from TRBV18 and TRBJ1-3; the D is unclear. Germline assignment: CDR1 KGHSH and CDR2 LQKENI. This CDR3 has 14 amino acids. The V and J ends lost 0 bases and 5 bases respectively, with 8 bases between them. The CDR3 sequence is CASSPPGRRNTIYF. CDR3 nucleotide sequence: TGTGCCAGCTCACCACCCGGACGGAGAAACACCATATATTTT.

The J gene is TRBJ2-7, the V gene TRBV19; no clear D. The CDR3 extends over 15 amino acids. The germline gives CDR1 LNHDA, CDR2 SQIVND (reference sequence). The germline V and J ends were trimmed by 5 bases and 8 bases, with 22 bases remaining between them. As DNA, the CDR3 is TGTGCCAGTAGTCTAAGGACCCCTCCCGGCACGAAGCAGTACTTC. Encoded protein: CASSLRTPPGTKQYF. The variable domain in full, with the rest retrieved from reference TRBV19 and TRBJ2-7, is DGGITQSPKYLFRKEGQNVTLSCEQNLNHDAMYWYRQDPGQGLRLIYYSQIVNDFQKGDIAEGYSVSREKKESFPLTVTSAQKNPTAFYLCASSLRTPPGTKQYFGPGTRLTVT.

V is TRBV7-8 and J is TRBJ2-1, with 9 bases fitting TRBD2. Germline V gene data show CDR1 as SGHVS and CDR2 as FQNEAQ. Trimming removed 5 bases from V and 15 bases from J; junction bases left unmatched: 8. This CDR3 has 12 amino acids. This CDR3 is CASSEGPSGVFF. The CDR3 nucleotides are TGTGCCAGCAGCGAAGGACCTAGCGGGGTGTTCTTC.